The 20 T cell receptor beta chains below were found in one sample sequenced in a study of PD-1 blockade in classical Hodgkin lymphoma. The table came from immunoSEQ multiplex PCR; TCRdb's copy has only in-frame clones and leaves some out. In the table there are fewer than 35,000 clones, more than 85% of which are singletons. Time point given: cycle 4 day 1 (C4D1), after less than 7 weeks of nivolumab. Each and every patient relapsed after autologous stem cell transplantation, and patients got differing brentuximab vedotin exposure. Magnetic negative selection of thawed PBMCs was the method by which CD4+ T cells were purified. The sequencing used CD4+ T cells from blood, collected before the fourth cycle of nivolumab. These receptors were obtained from a human donor with classical Hodgkin lymphoma.

This chain links TRBV5-1 with TRBJ1-1; D is unresolved. The CDR3 length is 15 residues. V lost 1 base to trimming and J lost 3 bases, with 13 bases between them. Germline V gives CDR1 SGHRS, CDR2 YFSETQ. Here the CDR3 DNA reads TGCGCCAGCAGCTTGTCCGGGTGGGCGGACACTGAAGCTTTCTTT. It codes for CASSLSGWADTEAFF.

V gene TRBV10-3 combines with J gene TRBJ1-2; weak D call: TRBD1 (6 bases). Germline V gene data show CDR1 as ENHRY and CDR2 as SYGVKD. V shed 0 bases and J shed 8 bases, with 10 bases lying between them. This CDR3 is built from 13 residues. The CDR3 DNA reads TGTGCCATCAGTGAGTCTGGAGACAGGGGCTACACCTTC. It translates to CAISESGDRGYTF.

The J gene is TRBJ2-6, the V gene TRBV27; D is unresolved. The CDR3 totals 17 residues. The germline V gene has CDR1 MNHEY and CDR2 SMNVEV (reference sequence). The V gene lost 0 bases and the J gene lost 0 bases, with 9 bases spanning the gap. CDR3 in amino acids: CASSLSARSSGANVLTF. The CDR3 DNA is TGTGCCAGCAGTTTATCGGCTCGATCCTCTGGGGCCAACGTCCTGACTTTC.

This clone was recorded a few times. The chain is built from TRBV2 and TRBJ2-1, with 7 positions matching TRBD1. This CDR3 is 13 amino acids long. The germline gives CDR1 SNHLY, CDR2 FYNNEI. Germline trimming cut 8 bases from V and 4 bases from J; bases unmatched to any gene: 5. CDR3 residues: CASGTEIYNEQFF. Here the CDR3 DNA reads TGTGCCAGCGGGACAGAGATTTACAATGAGCAGTTCTTC.

This chain uses TRBV2 with TRBJ2-7, with 8 bases fitting TRBD1. CDR1 is SNHLY and CDR2 is FYNNEI in the germline V gene. V shed 7 bases, J shed 3 bases, and the junction held 8 bases outside the gene matches. The CDR3 runs 14 residues. CDR3 sequence reads: CASKGLDRVYEQYF. The CDR3 DNA is TGTGCCAGCAAAGGATTGGACAGGGTCTACGAGCAGTACTTC.

This chain links TRBV27 with TRBJ2-1; D unclear. CDR3 length: 14 amino acids. CDR1 is MNHEY, CDR2 SMNVEV, per germline (reference sequence). V lost 3 bases and J lost 4, with 10 bases in between. The CDR3 is CASSFASKYNEQFF. Here the CDR3 DNA reads TGTGCCAGCAGTTTTGCTTCTAAGTACAATGAGCAGTTCTTC.

A single count supports this clone. This sequence joins TRBV19 and TRBJ1-2; D might be TRBD1 (5 bases). The length of the CDR3 is 13 residues. Germline CDR1 is LNHDA and CDR2 is SQIVND (reference sequence). The V end was cut by 6 bases, the J end by 4 bases, with 12 bases between. CDR3 DNA: TGTGCCAGTAGCTACCAACAGGCCTATGGCTACACCTTC. This codes for CASSYQQAYGYTF.

The chain combines TRBV5-6 with TRBJ1-1; D ambiguous. V lost 3 bases and J lost 8, with 8 bases in between. Germline V gene sequence: CDR1 SGHDT, CDR2 YYEEEE. This CDR3 is built from 11 residues. CDR3: CASSSRNEAFF. The CDR3, as DNA: TGTGCCAGCAGCTCACGAAACGAAGCTTTCTTT.

This chain joins TRBV6-1 and TRBJ2-7; D possibly matches TRBD1 or TRBD2 (5 bases each). The CDR3 contains 16 residues. Deletions cut 2 bases from V and 5 bases from J, with 19 bases between. In germline, CDR1 is MNHNS, CDR2 SASEGT. In DNA form, the CDR3 reads TGTGCCAGCAGTGAACTCAGTGGGGCGGGTAGTAACGAGCAGTACTTC. Translating gives CASSELSGAGSNEQYF.

V usage is TRBV28 and J usage is TRBJ2-3; D unclear. The CDR3 covers 16 residues. CDR1 is MDHEN and CDR2 is SYDVKM in the germline V gene. The ends were cut back, 3 bases at V and 1 base at J, with 14 bases in the middle. The CDR3 DNA follows: TGTGCCAGCAGTTTCCGTGACGGCTTTGGCACAGATACGCAGTATTTT. This codes for CASSFRDGFGTDTQYF.

This sequence joins TRBV7-3 and TRBJ2-6; 8 bases map to TRBD1. Germline values: CDR1 SGHTA, CDR2 FQGTGA. V was pared by 4 bases and J by 0 bases, with 5 bases of the junction left unmatched. The CDR3 has 17 residues. CDR3 protein: CASSSDRVYSGANVLTF. CDR3 DNA sequence: TGTGCCAGCAGCTCGGACAGGGTCTACTCTGGGGCCAACGTCCTGACTTTC.

The V and J genes are TRBV18 and TRBJ2-1, with D perhaps matching TRBD1 (6 bases). Between the trimmed V and J ends, which lost 9 bases and 3 bases, there was a span of 18 bases. This CDR3 contains 15 residues. The germline gives CDR1 KGHSH, CDR2 LQKENI. The CDR3, as DNA: TGTGCCAGTGGTTATAAGGACAGATTCTACAATGAGCAGTTCTTC. It translates to CASGYKDRFYNEQFF.

This clone has a single count. This chain joins TRBV10-3 and TRBJ2-7, with a tentative D call TRBD1 (6 bases). The CDR3 is made up of 13 amino acids. Per the germline V gene, CDR1 is ENHRY and CDR2 is SYGVKD. Trimming took 3 bases from V and 5 from J, leaving 11 bases between them. In DNA form, the CDR3 reads TGTGCCATCAGTGAAACAGGGTCGAACGAGCAGTACTTC. This gives the protein CAISETGSNEQYF.

The rearrangement links TRBV4-1 to TRBJ1-2, with 7 bases aligning to TRBD1. The V gene's germline CDR1 is MGHRA and CDR2 YSYEKL. The J segment lost 2 bases and the V segment lost 6 bases, leaving 3 bases of the junction unmatched. The CDR3 loop spans 13 amino acids. Here the CDR3 reads CASRMTGNYGYTF. The DNA of the CDR3 is TGCGCCAGCAGAATGACAGGGAACTATGGCTACACCTTC.

The chain carries TRBV6-1 and TRBJ2-7, with D uncertain. Germline V gene data show CDR1 as MNHNS and CDR2 as SASEGT. This CDR3 has 13 residues. Trimming shortened V by 4 bases and J by 3 bases, and 10 bases separated the two germline ends. The CDR3, as DNA: TGTGCCAGCAGTGGATCCTTCGTCTACGAGCAGTACTTC. Protein product: CASSGSFVYEQYF.

The chain uses TRBV7-9 and TRBJ2-3; D remains unclear. With 5 bases removed from V and 3 bases from J, the gap between germline ends came to 18 bases. This CDR3 contains 16 residues. Germline CDR1 is SEHNR and CDR2 is FQNEAQ (reference sequence). CDR3 DNA: TGTGCCAGCAGCCTCGCGAGCTCCCTGAGAACAGATACGCAGTATTTT. Translation: CASSLASSLRTDTQYF.

A single count supports this clone. The chain has TRBV29-1 and TRBJ1-1; D may be TRBD1 (5 bases). V lost 7 bases and J 0 bases, leaving 12 bases between the germline ends. This CDR3 has 13 residues. Germline CDR1 SQVTM, CDR2 ANQGSEA. The CDR3 here is CSGARGLNTEAFF. DNA for the CDR3: TGCAGCGGGGCGAGGGGTTTGAACACTGAAGCTTTCTTT.

The CDR3, as DNA: TGCGCCAGCAGCCTACGAAACAGCGGGAGTGGAGAGACCCAGTACTTC. It yields the protein CASSLRNSGSGETQYF. V is TRBV5-1 and J is TRBJ2-5; TRBD2 matches 8 bases. This CDR3 contains 16 residues. Germline loops: CDR1 SGHRS, CDR2 YFSETQ. The trim removed 4 bases at V and 4 bases at J, leaving 12 bases unmatched.

The chain recombines TRBV5-1 with TRBJ2-1; 13 bases agree with TRBD2. Germline values: CDR1 SGHRS, CDR2 YFSETQ. The trim removed 0 bases at V and 7 bases at J, leaving 1 base unmatched. The CDR3 totals 15 residues. CDR3 loop: CASSLELAGGNEQFF. CDR3 in DNA: TGCGCCAGCAGCTTGGAACTAGCGGGAGGGAATGAGCAGTTCTTC.

This chain joins TRBV9 and TRBJ2-1; D may match TRBD1 or TRBD2 (5 bases each). The CDR3 spans 15 residues. Germline V CDR1 and CDR2: SGDLS, YYNGEE. V lost 4 bases to trimming and J lost 9 bases, with 20 bases between them. The CDR3 region is CASSRGESGTSEQFF. As DNA, the CDR3 is TGTGCCAGCAGCCGTGGGGAGTCTGGGACGAGTGAGCAGTTCTTC.